This T cell receptor (beta chain) derives from a study of identical twins. CDR3 length equals 16 residues. The J segment lost 4 bases and the V segment lost 0 bases, leaving 6 bases of the junction unmatched. In germline, CDR1 is SGHRS, CDR2 YFSETQ. Unique molecular identifiers were present on the cDNA, which also gained a universal primer site by template switching. Via MiXCR, TCRdb re-called the 5' RACE reads, giving one row per CDR3 protein. The data contain some 460,000 distinct CDR3 sequences, approximately 15% of them seen just once; the ten biggest clones take up 0.4% to 0.55%. The same sample was also used in a study of yellow fever vaccine responses in identical twins. This second study says: Twins' vaccine T cell response reportedly seemed partly convergent, partly personalized.

The sequencing sample was made of CD4+ T cells sorted from blood. The sequence was obtained from a woman between 18 and 29 years old in good health. V and J are TRBV5-1 and TRBJ2-2; 7 bases map to TRBD1. CDR3 sequence: CASSLERQGGTGELFF. The CDR3 DNA is TGCGCCAGCAGCTTGGAACGACAGGGTGGCACCGGGGAGCTGTTTTTT.